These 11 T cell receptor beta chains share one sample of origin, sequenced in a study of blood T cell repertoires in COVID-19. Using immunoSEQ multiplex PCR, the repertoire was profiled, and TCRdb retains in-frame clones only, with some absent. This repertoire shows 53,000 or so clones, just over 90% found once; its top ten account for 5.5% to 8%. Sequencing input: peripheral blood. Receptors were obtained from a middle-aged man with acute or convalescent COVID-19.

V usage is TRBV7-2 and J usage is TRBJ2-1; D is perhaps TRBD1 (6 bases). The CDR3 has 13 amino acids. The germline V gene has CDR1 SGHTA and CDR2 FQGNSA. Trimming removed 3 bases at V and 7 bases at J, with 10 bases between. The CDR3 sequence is CASSFAGANEQFF. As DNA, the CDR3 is TGTGCCAGCAGCTTTGCAGGGGCGAATGAGCAGTTCTTC.

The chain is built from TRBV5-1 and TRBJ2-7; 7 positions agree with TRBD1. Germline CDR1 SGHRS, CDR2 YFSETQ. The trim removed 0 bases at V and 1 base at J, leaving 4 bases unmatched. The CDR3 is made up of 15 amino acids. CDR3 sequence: CASSLARGFSYEQYF. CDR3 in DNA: TGCGCCAGCAGCTTGGCCAGGGGGTTTTCCTACGAGCAGTACTTC. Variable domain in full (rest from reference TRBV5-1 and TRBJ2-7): KAGVTQTPRYLIKTRGQQVTLSCSPISGHRSVSWYQQTPGQGLQFLFEYFSETQRNKGNFPGRFSGRQFSNSRSEMNVSTLELGDSALYLCASSLARGFSYEQYFGPGTRLTVT.

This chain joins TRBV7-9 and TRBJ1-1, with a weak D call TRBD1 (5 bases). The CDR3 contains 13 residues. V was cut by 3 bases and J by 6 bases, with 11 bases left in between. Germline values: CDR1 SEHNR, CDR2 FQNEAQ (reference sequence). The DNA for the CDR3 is TGTGCCAGCAGCTTCGCCGGGACTTCTGAAGCTTTCTTT. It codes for CASSFAGTSEAFF.

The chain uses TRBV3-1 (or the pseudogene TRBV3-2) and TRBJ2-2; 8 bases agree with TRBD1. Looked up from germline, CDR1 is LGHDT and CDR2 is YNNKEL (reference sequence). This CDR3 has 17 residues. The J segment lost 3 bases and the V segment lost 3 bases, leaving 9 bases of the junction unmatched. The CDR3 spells CASSHHGQGSDTGELFF. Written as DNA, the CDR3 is TGTGCCAGCAGCCATCACGGACAGGGATCCGACACCGGGGAGCTGTTTTTT.

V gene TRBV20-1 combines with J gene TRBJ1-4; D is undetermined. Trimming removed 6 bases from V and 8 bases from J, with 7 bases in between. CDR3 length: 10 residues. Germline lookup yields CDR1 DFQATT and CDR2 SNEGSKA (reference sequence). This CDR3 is CSALGEKLFF. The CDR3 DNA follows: TGCAGTGCCCTCGGGGAAAAACTGTTTTTT.

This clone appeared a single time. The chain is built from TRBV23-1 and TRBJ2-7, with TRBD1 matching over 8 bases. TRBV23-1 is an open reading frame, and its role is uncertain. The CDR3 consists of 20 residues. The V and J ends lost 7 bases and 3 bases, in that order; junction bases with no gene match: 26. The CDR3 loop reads CASTRAAGQELLCGIYEQYF. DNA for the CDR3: TGCGCCAGCACGAGAGCCGCGGGACAGGAACTTCTTTGCGGGATCTACGAGCAGTACTTC.

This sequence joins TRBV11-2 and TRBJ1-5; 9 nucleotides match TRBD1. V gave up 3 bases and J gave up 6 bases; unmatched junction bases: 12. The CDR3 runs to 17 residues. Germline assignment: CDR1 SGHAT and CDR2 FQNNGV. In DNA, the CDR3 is TGTGCCAGCAGCTTTGCCGGGACAGGGAACGTTCGTCAGCCCCAGCATTTT. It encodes CASSFAGTGNVRQPQHF. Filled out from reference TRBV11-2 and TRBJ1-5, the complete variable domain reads EAGVAQSPRYKIIEKRQSVAFWCNPISGHATLYWYQQILGQGPKLLIQFQNNGVVDDSQLPKDRFSAERLKGVDSTLKIQPAKLEDSAVYLCASSFAGTGNVRQPQHFGDGTRLSIL.

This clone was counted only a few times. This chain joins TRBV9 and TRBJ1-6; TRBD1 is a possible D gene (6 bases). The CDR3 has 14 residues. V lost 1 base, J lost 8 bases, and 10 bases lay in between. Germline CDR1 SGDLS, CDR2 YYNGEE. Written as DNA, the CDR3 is TGTGCCAGCAGCGTAAAAGCAGGGGATTCACCCCTCCACTTT. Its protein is CASSVKAGDSPLHF.

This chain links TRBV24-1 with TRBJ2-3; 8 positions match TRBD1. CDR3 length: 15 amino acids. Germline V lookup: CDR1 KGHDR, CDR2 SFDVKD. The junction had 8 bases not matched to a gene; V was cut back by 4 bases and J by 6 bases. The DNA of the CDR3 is TGTGCCACCAGTGAACAAGGACAGGGACGCGATACGCAGTATTTT. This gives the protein CATSEQGQGRDTQYF.

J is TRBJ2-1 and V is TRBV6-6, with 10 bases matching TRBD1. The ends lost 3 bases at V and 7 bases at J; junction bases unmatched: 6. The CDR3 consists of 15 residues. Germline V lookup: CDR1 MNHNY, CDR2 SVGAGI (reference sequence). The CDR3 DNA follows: TGTGCCAGCAGTTATAAGGGGACAGGGGTTAATGAGCAGTTCTTC. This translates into CASSYKGTGVNEQFF.

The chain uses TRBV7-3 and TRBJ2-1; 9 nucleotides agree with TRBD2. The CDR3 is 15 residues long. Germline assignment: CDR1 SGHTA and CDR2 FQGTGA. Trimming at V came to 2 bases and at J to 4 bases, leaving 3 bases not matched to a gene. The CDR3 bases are TGTGCCAGCAGCTTAGGGACTAGCCTATACAATGAGCAGTTCTTC. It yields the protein CASSLGTSLYNEQFF.